These 3 T cell receptor beta chains were all obtained from the same sample, sequenced in a study of blood T cell repertoires in COVID-19. Sequencing was performed with immunoSEQ multiplex PCR; in TCRdb, only in-frame clones are kept and a portion is missing. The sample yields around 230,000 clones, 70% to 90% seen once. The material sequenced was PBMCs or T cells enriched from blood (not recorded which). The receptors here all came from a woman between 40 and 55 years old with acute COVID-19.

The chain combines TRBV7-2 with TRBJ1-2; D not certain. Looked up from germline, CDR1 is SGHTA and CDR2 is FQGNSA. V dropped 3 bases and J dropped 2 bases, with 10 bases sitting between them. The CDR3 has 14 amino acids. The DNA of the CDR3 is TGTGCCAGCAGCTTGAACAGAGAAAACTATGGCTACACCTTC. Encoded protein: CASSLNRENYGYTF.

The V call is TRBV5-5, the J call TRBJ2-3; D is unclear. Trimming cost V 7 bases and J 6 bases, with 6 bases left between them. There are 10 residues in the CDR3. Germline CDR1 is SGHKS and CDR2 is YYEKEE (reference sequence). The CDR3 protein is CASLPDTQYF. CDR3 DNA: TGTGCCAGCCTCCCGGATACGCAGTATTTT. The full variable domain, its missing parts supplied by reference TRBV5-5 and TRBJ2-3, is DAGVTQSPTHLIKTRGQQVTLRCSPISGHKSVSWYQQVLGQGPQFIFQYYEKEERGRGNFPDRFSARQFPNYSSELNVNALLLGDSALYLCASLPDTQYFGPGTRLTVL.

The CDR3 DNA sequence: TGTGCCAGTAGTGGGGCCGTTCCTACCTACAATGAGCAGTTCTTC. Encoded protein: CASSGAVPTYNEQFF. V is TRBV19 and J is TRBJ2-1, with D possibly matching TRBD1 (5 bases). CDR1 and CDR2 from the germline V gene are LNHDA and SQIVND (reference sequence). The ends were cut back, 5 bases at V and 2 bases at J, with 13 bases in the middle. The CDR3 length is 15 residues.